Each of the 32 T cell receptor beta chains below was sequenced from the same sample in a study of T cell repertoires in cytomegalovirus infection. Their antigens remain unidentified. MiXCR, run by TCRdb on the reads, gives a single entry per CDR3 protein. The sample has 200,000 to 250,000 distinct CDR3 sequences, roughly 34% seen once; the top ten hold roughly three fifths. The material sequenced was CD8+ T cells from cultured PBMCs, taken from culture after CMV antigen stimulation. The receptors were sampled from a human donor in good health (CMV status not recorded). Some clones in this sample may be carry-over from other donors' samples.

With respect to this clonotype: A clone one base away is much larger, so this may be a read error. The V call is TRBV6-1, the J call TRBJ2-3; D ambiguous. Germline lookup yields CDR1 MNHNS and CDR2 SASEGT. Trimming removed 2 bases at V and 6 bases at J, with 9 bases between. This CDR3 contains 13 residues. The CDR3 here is CASSELCLDTQYF. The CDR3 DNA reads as TGTGCCAGCAGTGAATTATGTTTGGATACGCAGTATTTT.

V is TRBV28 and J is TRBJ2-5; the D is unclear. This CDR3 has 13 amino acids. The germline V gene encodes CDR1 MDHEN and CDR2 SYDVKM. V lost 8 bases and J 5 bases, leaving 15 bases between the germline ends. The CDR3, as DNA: TGTGCCAGCCAAACCCTTTCTCTGGAGACCCAGTACTTC. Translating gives CASQTLSLETQYF.

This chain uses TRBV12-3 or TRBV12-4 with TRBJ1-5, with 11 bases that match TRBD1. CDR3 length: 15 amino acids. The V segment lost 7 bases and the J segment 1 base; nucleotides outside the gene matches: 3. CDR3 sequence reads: CASTGTGGSNQPQHF. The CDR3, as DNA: TGTGCCAGCACAGGGACAGGGGGGAGCAATCAGCCCCAGCATTTT.

Here the CDR3 DNA reads TGTGCCAGCAGTAGTCCCGGGACGCGGCGGGCTTTCTTT. The encoded protein is CASSSPGTRRAFF. This chain links TRBV12-3 or TRBV12-4 with TRBJ1-1; TRBD1 is a possible D gene (5 bases). The V end was cut by 5 bases, the J end by 11 bases, with 18 bases between. The CDR3 is made up of 13 amino acids.

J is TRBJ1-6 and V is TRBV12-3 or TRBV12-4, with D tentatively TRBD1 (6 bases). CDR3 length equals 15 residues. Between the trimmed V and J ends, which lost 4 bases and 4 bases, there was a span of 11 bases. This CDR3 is CASSSWGAYNSPLHF. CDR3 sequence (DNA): TGTGCCAGCAGTTCCTGGGGGGCTTATAATTCACCCCTCCACTTT.

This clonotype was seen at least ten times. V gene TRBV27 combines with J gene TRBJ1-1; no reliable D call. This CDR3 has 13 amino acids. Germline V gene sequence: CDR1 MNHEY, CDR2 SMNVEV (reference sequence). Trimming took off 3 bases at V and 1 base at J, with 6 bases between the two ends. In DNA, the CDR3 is TGTGCCAGCAGTTTGCCAGGGAACACTGAAGCTTTCTTT. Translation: CASSLPGNTEAFF.

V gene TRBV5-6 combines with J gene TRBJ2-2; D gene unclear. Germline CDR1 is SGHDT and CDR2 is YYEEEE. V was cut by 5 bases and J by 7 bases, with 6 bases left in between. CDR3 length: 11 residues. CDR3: CASRQSGELFF. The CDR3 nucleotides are TGTGCCAGCAGACAAAGCGGGGAGCTGTTTTTT.

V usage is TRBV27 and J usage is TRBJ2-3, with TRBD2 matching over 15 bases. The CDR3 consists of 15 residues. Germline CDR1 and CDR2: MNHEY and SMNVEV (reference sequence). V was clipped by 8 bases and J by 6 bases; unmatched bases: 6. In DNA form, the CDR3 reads TGTGCCAGCCAAGGGACTAGCGGGAGGATGGATACGCAGTATTTT. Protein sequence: CASQGTSGRMDTQYF.

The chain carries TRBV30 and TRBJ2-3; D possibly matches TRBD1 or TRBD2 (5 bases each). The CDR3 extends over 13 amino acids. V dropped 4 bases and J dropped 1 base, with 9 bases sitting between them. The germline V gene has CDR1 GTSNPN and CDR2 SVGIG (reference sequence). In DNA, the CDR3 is TGTGCCTGGAATCTGGGGGGCACAGATACGCAGTATTTT. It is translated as CAWNLGGTDTQYF.

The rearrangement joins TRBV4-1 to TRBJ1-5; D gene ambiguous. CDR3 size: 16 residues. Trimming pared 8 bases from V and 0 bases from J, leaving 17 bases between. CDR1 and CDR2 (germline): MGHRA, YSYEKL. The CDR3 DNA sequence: TGCGCCAGCCTCCCCGAAGCCGACTATAGCAATCAGCCCCAGCATTTT. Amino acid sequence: CASLPEADYSNQPQHF.

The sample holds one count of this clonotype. CDR3 coding DNA: TGCAGTGCTAGAGGGGACTGGCGGAGCACTGAAGCTTTCTTT. Residues: CSARGDWRSTEAFF. This chain links TRBV20-1 with TRBJ1-1; the D gene is possibly TRBD1 (5 bases). Looked up from germline, CDR1 is DFQATT and CDR2 is SNEGSKA (reference sequence). Trimming removed 1 base at V and 4 bases at J, with 13 bases between. CDR3 size: 14 residues.

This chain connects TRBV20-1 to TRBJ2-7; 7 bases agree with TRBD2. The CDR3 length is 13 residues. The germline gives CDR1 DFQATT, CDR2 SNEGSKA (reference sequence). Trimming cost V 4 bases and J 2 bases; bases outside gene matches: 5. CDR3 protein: CSATPGTTYEQYF. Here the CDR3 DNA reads TGCAGTGCTACCCCCGGGACTACCTACGAGCAGTACTTC.

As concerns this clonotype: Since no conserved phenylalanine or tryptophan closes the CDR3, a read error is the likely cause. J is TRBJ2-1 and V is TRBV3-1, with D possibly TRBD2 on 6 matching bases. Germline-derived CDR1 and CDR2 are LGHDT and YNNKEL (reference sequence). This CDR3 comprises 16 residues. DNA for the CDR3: TGTGCCAGCAGACAAGGAACCGGGACTGCCTACAATGAGCAGTTCGTC. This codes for CASRQGTGTAYNEQFV.

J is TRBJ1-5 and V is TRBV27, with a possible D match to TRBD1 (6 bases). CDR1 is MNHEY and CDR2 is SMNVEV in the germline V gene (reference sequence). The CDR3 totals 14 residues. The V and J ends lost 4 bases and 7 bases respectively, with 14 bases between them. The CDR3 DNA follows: TGTGCCAGCAGTTCCGGGACAAACTTACAGCCCCAGCATTTT. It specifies CASSSGTNLQPQHF.

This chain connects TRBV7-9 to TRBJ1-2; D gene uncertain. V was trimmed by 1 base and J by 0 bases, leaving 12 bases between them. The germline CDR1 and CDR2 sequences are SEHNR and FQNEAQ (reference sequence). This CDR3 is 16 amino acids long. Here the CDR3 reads CASSLGREEANYGYTF. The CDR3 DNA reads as TGTGCCAGCAGCTTAGGACGGGAAGAAGCTAACTATGGCTACACCTTC.

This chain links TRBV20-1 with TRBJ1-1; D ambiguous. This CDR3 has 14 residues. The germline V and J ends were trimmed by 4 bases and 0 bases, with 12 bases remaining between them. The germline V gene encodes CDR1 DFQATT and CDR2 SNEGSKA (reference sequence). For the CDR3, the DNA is TGCAGTGCTAACTCAGGCAGGATGAACACTGAAGCTTTCTTT. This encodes CSANSGRMNTEAFF.

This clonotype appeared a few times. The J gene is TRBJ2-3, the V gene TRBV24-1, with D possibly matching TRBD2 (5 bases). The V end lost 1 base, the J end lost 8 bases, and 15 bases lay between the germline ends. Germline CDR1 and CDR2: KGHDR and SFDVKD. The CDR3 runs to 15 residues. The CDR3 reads CATSDFREPSATQYF. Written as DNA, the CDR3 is TGTGCCACCAGTGATTTCCGGGAACCAAGTGCTACGCAGTATTTT.

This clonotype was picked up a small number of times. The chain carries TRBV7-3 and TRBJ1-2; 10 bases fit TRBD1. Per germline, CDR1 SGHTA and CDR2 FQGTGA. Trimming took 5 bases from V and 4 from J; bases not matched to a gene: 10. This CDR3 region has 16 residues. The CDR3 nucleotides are TGTGCCAGCAGCCCTAATCCGGGACAGGGGTTCTATGGCTACACCTTC. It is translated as CASSPNPGQGFYGYTF.

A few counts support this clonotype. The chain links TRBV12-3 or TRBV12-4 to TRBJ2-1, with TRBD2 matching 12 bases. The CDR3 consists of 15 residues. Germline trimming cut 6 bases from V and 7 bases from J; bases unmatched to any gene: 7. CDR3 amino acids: CASRPGTSGWNEQFF. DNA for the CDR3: TGTGCCAGCAGACCCGGGACTAGCGGGTGGAATGAGCAGTTCTTC.

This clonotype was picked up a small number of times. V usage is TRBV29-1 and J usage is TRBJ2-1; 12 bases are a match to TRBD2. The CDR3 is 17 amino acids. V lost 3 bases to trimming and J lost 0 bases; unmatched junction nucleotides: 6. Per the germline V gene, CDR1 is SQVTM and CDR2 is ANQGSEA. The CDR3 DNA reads TGCAGCGTTGACGGACTAGCGGGGCCGAGCTCCTACAATGAGCAGTTCTTC. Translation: CSVDGLAGPSSYNEQFF.

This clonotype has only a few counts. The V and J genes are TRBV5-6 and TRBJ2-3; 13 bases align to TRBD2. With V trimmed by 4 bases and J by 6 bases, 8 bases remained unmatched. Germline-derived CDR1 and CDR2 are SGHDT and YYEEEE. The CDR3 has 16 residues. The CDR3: CASSLILGLAGDTQYF. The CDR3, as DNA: TGTGCCAGCAGCCTCATCCTGGGACTAGCGGGGGATACGCAGTATTTT. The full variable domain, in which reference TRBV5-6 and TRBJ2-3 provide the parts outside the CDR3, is DAGVTQSPTHLIKTRGQQVTLRCSPKSGHDTVSWYQQALGQGPQFIFQYYEEEERQRGNFPDRFSGHQFPNYSSELNVNALLLGDSALYLCASSLILGLAGDTQYFGPGTRLTVL.

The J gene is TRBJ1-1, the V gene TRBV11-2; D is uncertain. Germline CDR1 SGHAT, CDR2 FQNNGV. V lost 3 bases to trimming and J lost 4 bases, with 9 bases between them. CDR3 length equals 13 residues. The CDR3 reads CASSFDPGTEAFF. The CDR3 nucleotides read TGTGCCAGCAGCTTTGACCCGGGCACTGAAGCTTTCTTT.

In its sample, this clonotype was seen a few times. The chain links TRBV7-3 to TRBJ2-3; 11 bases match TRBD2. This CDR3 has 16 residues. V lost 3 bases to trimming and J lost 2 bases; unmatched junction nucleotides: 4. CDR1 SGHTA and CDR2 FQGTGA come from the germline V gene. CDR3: CASSLGLAETTDTQYF. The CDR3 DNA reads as TGTGCCAGCAGCTTGGGACTAGCGGAAACCACAGATACGCAGTATTTT. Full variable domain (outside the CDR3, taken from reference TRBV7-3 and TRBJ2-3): GAGVSQTPSNKVTEKGKYVELRCDPISGHTALYWYRQSLGQGPEFLIYFQGTGAADDSGLPNDRFFAVRPEGSVSTLKIQRTERGDSAVYLCASSLGLAETTDTQYFGPGTRLTVL.

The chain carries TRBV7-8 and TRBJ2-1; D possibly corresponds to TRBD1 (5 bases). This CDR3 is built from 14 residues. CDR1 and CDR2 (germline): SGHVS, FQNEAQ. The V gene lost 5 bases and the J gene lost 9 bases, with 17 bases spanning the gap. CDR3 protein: CASSPRPFQGEQFF. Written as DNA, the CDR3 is TGTGCCAGCAGCCCGAGACCGTTTCAGGGTGAGCAGTTCTTC.

As DNA, the CDR3 is TGTGCCAGCAGCTTAGCGGGGGGGAATTACAATGAGCAGTTCTTC. This sequence encodes CASSLAGGNYNEQFF. This sequence joins TRBV7-9 and TRBJ2-1; 7 bases are shared with TRBD2. The CDR3 has 15 amino acids. V dropped 0 bases and J dropped 4; count of bases not matched to a gene: 3. Germline V gene lookup returns CDR1 SEHNR and CDR2 FQNEAQ (reference sequence).

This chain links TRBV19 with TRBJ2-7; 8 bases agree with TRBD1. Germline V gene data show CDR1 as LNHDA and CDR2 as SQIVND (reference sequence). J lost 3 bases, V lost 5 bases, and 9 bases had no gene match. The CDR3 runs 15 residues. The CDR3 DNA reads TGTGCCAGTAGTGCCGGACAGGGTACGCACTACGAGCAGTACTTC. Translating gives CASSAGQGTHYEQYF. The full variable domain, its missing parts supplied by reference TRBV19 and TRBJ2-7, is DGGITQSPKYLFRKEGQNVTLSCEQNLNHDAMYWYRQDPGQGLRLIYYSQIVNDFQKGDIAEGYSVSREKKESFPLTVTSAQKNPTAFYLCASSAGQGTHYEQYFGPGTRLTVT.

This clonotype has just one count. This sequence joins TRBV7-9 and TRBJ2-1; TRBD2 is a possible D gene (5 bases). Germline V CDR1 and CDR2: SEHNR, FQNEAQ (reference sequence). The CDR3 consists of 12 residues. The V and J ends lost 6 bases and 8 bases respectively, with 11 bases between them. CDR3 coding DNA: TGTGCCAGCAGTCCAGCGCGGGATGAGCAGTTCTTC. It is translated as CASSPARDEQFF. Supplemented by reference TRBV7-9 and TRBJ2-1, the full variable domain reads DTGVSQNPRHKITKRGQNVTFRCDPISEHNRLYWYRQTLGQGPEFLTYFQNEAQLEKSRLLSDRFSAERPKGSFSTLEIQRTEQGDSAMYLCASSPARDEQFFGPGTRLTVL.

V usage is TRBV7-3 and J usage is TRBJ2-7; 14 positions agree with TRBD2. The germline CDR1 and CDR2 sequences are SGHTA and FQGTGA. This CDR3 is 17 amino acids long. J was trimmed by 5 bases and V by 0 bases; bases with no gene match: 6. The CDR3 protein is CASSLTPGTSGSHEQYF. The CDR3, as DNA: TGTGCCAGCAGCTTAACTCCCGGGACTAGCGGGAGCCACGAGCAGTACTTC.

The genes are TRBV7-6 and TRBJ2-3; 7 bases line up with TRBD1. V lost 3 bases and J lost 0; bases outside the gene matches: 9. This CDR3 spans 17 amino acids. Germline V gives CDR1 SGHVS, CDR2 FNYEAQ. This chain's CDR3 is CASSLGTVFSSTDTQYF. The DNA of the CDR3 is TGTGCCAGCAGCTTGGGGACAGTCTTTTCTAGCACAGATACGCAGTATTTT. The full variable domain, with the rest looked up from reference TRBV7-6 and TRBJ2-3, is GAGVSQSPRYKVTKRGQDVALRCDPISGHVSLYWYRQALGQGPEFLTYFNYEAQQDKSGLPNDRFSAERPEGSISTLTIQRTEQRDSAMYRCASSLGTVFSSTDTQYFGPGTRLTVL.

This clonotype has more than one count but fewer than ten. The chain's CDR3 is CASSLRGATNEKLFF. The CDR3 nucleotides read TGTGCCAGCAGCTTAAGAGGGGCGACTAATGAAAAACTGTTTTTT. The chain is built from TRBV7-9 and TRBJ1-4, with D perhaps matching TRBD1 (5 bases). The CDR3 loop spans 15 amino acids. V was pared by 2 bases and J by 2 bases, with 9 bases between. Per the germline V gene, CDR1 is SEHNR and CDR2 is FQNEAQ (reference sequence).

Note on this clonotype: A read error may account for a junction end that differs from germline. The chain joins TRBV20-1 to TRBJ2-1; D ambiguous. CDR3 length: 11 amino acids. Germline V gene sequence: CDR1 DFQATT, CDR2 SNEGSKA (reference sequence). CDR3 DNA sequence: TGCAGTGCTAGTGTCGGATACGAGCAGTCCTTC. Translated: CSASVGYEQSF.

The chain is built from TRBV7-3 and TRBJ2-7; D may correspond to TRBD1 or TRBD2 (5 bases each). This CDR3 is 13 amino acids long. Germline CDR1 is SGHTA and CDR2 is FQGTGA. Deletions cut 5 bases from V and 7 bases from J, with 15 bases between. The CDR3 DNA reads TGTGCCAGCAGCCCCGGGACCCCGGAGGAGCAGTACTTC. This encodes CASSPGTPEEQYF.